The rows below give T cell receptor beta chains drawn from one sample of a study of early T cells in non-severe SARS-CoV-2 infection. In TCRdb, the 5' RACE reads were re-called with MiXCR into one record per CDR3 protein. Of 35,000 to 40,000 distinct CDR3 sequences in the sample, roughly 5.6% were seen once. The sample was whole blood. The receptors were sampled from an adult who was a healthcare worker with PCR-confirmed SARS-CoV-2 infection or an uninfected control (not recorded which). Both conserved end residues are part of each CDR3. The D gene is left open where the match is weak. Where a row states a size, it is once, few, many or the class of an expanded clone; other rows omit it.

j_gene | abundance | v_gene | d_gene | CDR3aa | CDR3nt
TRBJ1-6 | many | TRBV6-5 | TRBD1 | CASSQWDSRNSPLHF | TGTGCCAGCAGTCAATGGGACAGTAGAAATTCACCCCTCCACTTT
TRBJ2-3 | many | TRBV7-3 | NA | CASSFGSPSTDTQYF | TGTGCCAGCAGCTTCGGATCGCCTAGCACAGATACGCAGTATTTT
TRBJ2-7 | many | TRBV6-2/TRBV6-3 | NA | CASRRQFKGPEQYF | TGTGCCAGCAGACGACAGTTTAAGGGGCCAGAGCAGTACTTC
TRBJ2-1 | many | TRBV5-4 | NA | CASTPQGYNEQFF | TGTGCCAGCACTCCTCAGGGATACAATGAGCAGTTCTTC
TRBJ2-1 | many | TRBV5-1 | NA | CASSLAPGSYNEQFF | TGCGCCAGCAGCTTGGCCCCGGGCTCCTACAATGAGCAGTTCTTC
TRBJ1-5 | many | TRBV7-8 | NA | CASSLLQGPSQPQHF | TGTGCCAGCAGCTTGTTACAGGGTCCCTCTCAGCCCCAGCATTTT
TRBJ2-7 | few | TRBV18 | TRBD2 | CASSPSSGSGPYEQYF | TGTGCCAGCTCACCATCTAGCGGGAGTGGCCCCTACGAGCAGTACTTC
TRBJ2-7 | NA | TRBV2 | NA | CASSAGRSYEQYF | TGTGCCAGCAGTGCCGGGAGAAGCTACGAGCAGTACTTC
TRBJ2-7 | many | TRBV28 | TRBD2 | CASRGEYEQYF | TGTGCCAGCCGGGGGGAGTACGAGCAGTACTTC
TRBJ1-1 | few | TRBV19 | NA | CASRGTPEQVEAFF | TGTGCCAGTAGGGGGACACCGGAGCAGGTTGAAGCTTTCTTT
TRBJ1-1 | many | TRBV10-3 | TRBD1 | CATGVRQGANTEAFF | TGTGCCACCGGAGTAAGACAGGGGGCGAACACTGAAGCTTTCTTT
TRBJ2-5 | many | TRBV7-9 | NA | CASSLGRDNQETQYF | TGTGCCAGCAGCTTAGGGCGAGACAACCAAGAGACCCAGTACTTC
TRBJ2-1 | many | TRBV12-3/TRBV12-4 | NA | CASSSGLENNEQFF | TGTGCCAGCAGTTCTGGACTCGAAAACAATGAGCAGTTCTTC
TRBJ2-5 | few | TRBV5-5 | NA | CASSRGGLAETQYF | TGTGCCAGCAGCCGGGGCGGGCTGGCAGAGACCCAGTACTTC
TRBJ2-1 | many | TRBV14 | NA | CASSQVPNEQFF | TGTGCCAGCAGCCAAGTTCCCAATGAGCAGTTCTTC
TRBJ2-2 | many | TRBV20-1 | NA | CSVQGRDTGELFF | TGCAGTGTACAGGGAAGAGACACCGGGGAGCTGTTTTTT
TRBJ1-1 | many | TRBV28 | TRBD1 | CASSSPAGGNTEAFF | TGTGCCAGCAGTTCCCCGGCAGGGGGGAACACTGAAGCTTTCTTT
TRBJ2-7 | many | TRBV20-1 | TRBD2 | CSARVPYGRVEQYF | TGCAGTGCTAGAGTCCCCTACGGGAGGGTCGAGCAGTACTTC
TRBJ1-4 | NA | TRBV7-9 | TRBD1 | CASSPTGWSEKLFF | TGTGCCAGCAGCCCGACAGGGTGGAGTGAAAAACTGTTTTTT
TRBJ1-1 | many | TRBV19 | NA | CASSTQGTEAFF | TGTGCCAGTAGTACACAGGGTACTGAAGCTTTCTTT
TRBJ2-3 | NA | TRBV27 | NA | CASRRGGPTDTQYF | TGTGCCAGCAGAAGGGGGGGACCCACAGATACGCAGTATTTT
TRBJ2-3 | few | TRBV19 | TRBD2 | CASSIGGGSPTDTQYF | TGTGCCAGTAGTATAGGGGGGGGAAGTCCCACAGATACGCAGTATTTT
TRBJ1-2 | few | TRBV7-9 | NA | CASSPQRDYGYTF | TGTGCCAGCAGCCCCCAAAGGGATTATGGCTACACCTTC
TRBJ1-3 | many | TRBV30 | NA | CAWSRQGNTIYF | TGTGCCTGGAGCAGACAGGGAAACACCATATATTTT
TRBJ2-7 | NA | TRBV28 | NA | CASSPAGPPYEQYF | TGTGCCAGCAGTCCGGCGGGACCCCCCTACGAGCAGTACTTC
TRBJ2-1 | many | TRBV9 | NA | CASSVAVQNNEQFF | TGTGCCAGCAGCGTAGCGGTACAGAACAATGAGCAGTTCTTC
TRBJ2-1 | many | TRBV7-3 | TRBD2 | CASSLTGSGRAQEQFF | TGTGCCAGCAGCTTAACAGGTAGCGGGAGGGCCCAGGAGCAGTTCTTC
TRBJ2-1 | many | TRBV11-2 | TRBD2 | CASSPTSGRADEQFF | TGTGCCAGCAGCCCTACTAGCGGGAGGGCCGATGAGCAGTTCTTC
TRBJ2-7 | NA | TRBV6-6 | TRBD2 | CASSYSSGRAVEQYF | TGTGCCAGCAGTTACTCTAGCGGGAGGGCGGTTGAGCAGTACTTC
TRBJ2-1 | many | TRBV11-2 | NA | CASSLGPGVLYEQFF | TGTGCCAGCAGCTTAGGCCCGGGAGTACTCTATGAGCAGTTCTTC
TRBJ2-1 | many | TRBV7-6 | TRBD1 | CATTSGTGKLNEQFF | TGTGCCACAACCTCCGGGACAGGGAAATTAAATGAGCAGTTCTTC
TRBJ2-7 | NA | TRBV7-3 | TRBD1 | CASSPRGTGTGGEQYF | TGTGCCAGCAGCCCCCGAGGGACGGGGACAGGGGGCGAGCAGTACTTC
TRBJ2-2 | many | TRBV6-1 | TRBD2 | CAILSGGLNTGELFF | TGTGCCATACTGAGCGGGGGCTTGAACACCGGGGAGCTGTTTTTT
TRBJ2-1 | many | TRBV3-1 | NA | CASSPSRGVSSYNEQFF | TGTGCCAGCAGCCCCTCGAGGGGCGTAAGCTCCTACAATGAGCAGTTCTTC
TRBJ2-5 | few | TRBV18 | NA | CASSLSGLEQETQYF | TGTGCCAGCTCACTATCGGGACTGGAACAAGAGACCCAGTACTTC
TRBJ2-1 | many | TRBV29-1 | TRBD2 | CSVTSGGNEQFF | TGCAGCGTTACTAGCGGGGGTAATGAGCAGTTCTTC
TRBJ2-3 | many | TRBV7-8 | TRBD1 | CASSPRDRSTDTQYF | TGTGCCAGCAGCCCGAGGGACAGAAGCACAGATACGCAGTATTTT
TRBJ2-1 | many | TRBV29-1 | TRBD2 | CSVSGRLYNEQFF | TGCAGCGTTAGCGGGAGGCTATACAATGAGCAGTTCTTC
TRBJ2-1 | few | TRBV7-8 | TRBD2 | CASSFPAGASSYNEQFF | TGTGCCAGCAGCTTTCCTGCGGGAGCTAGCTCCTACAATGAGCAGTTCTTC
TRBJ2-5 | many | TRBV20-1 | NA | CSARLDSGETQYF | TGCAGTGCTAGACTAGACTCGGGGGAGACCCAGTACTTC